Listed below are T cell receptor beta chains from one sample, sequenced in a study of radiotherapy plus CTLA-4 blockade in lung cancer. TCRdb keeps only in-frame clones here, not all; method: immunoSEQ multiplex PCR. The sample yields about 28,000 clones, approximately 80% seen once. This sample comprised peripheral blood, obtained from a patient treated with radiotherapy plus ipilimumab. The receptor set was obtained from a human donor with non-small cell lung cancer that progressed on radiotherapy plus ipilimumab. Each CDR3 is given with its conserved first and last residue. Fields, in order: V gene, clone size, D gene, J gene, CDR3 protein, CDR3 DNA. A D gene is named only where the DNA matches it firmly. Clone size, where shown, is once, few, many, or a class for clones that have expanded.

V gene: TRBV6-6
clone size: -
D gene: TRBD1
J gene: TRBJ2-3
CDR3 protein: CASSGQGDSTDTQYF
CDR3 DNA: TGTGCCAGCAGTGGACAGGGAGATAGCACAGATACGCAGTATTTT

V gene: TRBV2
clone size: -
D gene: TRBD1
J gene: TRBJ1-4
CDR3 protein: CASIGRGLTNEKLFF
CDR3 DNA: TGTGCCAGCATTGGCAGGGGGCTCACTAATGAAAAACTGTTTTTT

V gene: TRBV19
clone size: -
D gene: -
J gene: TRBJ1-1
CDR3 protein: CASREGEAFF
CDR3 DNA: TGTGCCAGTAGGGAGGGTGAAGCTTTCTTT

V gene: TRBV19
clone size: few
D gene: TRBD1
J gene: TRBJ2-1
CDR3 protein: CASSIGTGIQNEQFF
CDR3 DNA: TGTGCCAGTAGTATCGGGACAGGGATACAGAATGAGCAGTTCTTC

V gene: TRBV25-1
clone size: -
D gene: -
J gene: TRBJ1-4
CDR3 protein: CASRGMGAAEKLFF
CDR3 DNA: TGTGCCAGCAGGGGAATGGGGGCGGCGGAAAAACTGTTTTTT

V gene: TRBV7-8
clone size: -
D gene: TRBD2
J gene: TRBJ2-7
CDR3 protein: CASFDGLANYEQYF
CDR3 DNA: TGTGCCAGTTTTGATGGACTAGCCAACTACGAGCAGTACTTC

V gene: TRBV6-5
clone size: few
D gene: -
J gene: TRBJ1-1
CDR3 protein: CASSYGVGSEAFF
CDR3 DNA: TGTGCCAGCAGTTACGGAGTGGGCTCTGAAGCTTTCTTT

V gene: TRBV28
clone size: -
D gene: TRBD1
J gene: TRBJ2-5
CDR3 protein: CASSLSAGGLETQYF
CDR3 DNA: TGTGCCAGCAGTTTATCAGCAGGGGGCTTGGAGACCCAGTACTTC

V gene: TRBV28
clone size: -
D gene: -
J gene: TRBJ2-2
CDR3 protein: CASSLNTGELFF
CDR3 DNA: TGTGCCAGCAGCCTAAACACCGGGGAGCTGTTTTTT

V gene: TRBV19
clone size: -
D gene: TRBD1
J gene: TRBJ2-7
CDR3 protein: CASSIGDREGYEQYF
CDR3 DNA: TGTGCCAGTAGTATAGGGGACAGGGAGGGCTACGAGCAGTACTTC

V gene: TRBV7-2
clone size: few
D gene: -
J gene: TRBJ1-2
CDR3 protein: CASSLAWGRTHYGYTF
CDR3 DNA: TGTGCCAGCAGCTTAGCTTGGGGCAGGACGCACTATGGCTACACCTTC

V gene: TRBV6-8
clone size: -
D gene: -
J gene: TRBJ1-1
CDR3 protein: CARGQMNTEAFF
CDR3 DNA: TGTGCCAGAGGACAGATGAACACTGAAGCTTTCTTT

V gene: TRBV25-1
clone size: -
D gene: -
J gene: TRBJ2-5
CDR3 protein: CASSAPDNAETQYF
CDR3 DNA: TGTGCCAGCAGCGCTCCGGACAATGCAGAGACCCAGTACTTC

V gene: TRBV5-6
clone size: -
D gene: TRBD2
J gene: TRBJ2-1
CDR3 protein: CASSWGTINEQFF
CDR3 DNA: TGTGCCAGCAGCTGGGGGACTATCAATGAGCAGTTCTTC

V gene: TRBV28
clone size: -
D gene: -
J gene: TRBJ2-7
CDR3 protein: CASGGGIRREQYF
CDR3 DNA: TGTGCCAGCGGGGGTGGGATTCGGCGGGAGCAGTACTTC

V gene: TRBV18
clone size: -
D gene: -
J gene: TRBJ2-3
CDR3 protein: CASSPTAGDTQYF
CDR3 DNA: TGTGCCAGCTCACCAACGGCGGGAGATACGCAGTATTTT

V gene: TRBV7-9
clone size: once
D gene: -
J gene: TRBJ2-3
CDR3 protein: CASSSPAGVRTDTQYF
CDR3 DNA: TGTGCCAGCAGCTCCCCTGCAGGAGTACGAACAGATACGCAGTATTTT

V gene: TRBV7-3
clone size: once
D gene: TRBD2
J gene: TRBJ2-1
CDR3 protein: CASSFGLAGDNEQFF
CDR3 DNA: TGTGCCAGCAGCTTTGGACTAGCGGGGGATAATGAGCAGTTCTTC

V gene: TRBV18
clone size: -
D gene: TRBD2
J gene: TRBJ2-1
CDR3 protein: CASSKWTSGRLGEQFF
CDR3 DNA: TGTGCCAGCTCAAAATGGACTAGCGGGAGGCTTGGGGAGCAGTTCTTC

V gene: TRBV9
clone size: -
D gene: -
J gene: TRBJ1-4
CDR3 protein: CASSVWGNENEKLFF
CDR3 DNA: TGTGCCAGCAGCGTTTGGGGGAATGAAAATGAAAAACTGTTTTTT

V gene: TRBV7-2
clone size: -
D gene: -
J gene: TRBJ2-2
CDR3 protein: CASSWDITNTGELFF
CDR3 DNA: TGTGCCAGCAGCTGGGACATTACGAACACCGGGGAGCTGTTTTTT

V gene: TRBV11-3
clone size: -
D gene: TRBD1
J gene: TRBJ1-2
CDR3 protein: CASSWIKGRDRDSYGYTF
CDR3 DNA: TGTGCCAGCAGCTGGATAAAGGGCCGGGACAGGGATTCCTATGGCTACACCTTC

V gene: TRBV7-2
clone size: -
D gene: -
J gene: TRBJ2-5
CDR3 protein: CASSAPFVGEEETQYF
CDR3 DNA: TGTGCCAGCAGCGCACCCTTCGTGGGGGAGGAAGAGACCCAGTACTTC

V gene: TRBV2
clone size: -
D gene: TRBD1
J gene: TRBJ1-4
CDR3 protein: CASSRDRVEKLFF
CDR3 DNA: TGTGCCAGCAGTCGGGACAGGGTGGAAAAACTGTTTTTT

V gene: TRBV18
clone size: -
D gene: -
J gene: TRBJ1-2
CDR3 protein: CASSPPSPARANYGYTF
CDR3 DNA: TGTGCCAGCTCACCACCCTCGCCAGCCCGAGCTAACTATGGCTACACCTTC

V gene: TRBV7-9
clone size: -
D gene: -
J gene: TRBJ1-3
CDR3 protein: CASSLPRRLGNTIYF
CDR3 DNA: TGTGCCAGCAGCTTACCCCGCCGGCTTGGAAACACCATATATTTT

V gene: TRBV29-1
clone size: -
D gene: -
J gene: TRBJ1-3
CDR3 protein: CSVESWGATGNTIYF
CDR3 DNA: TGCAGCGTTGAAAGTTGGGGGGCGACCGGAAACACCATATATTTT

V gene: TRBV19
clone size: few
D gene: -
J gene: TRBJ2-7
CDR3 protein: CASSARDTSYEQYF
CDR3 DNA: TGTGCCAGTAGTGCCCGGGACACCTCCTACGAGCAGTACTTC

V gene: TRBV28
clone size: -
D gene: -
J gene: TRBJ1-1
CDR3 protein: CASSLGQENTEAFF
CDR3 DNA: TGTGCCAGCAGTTTGGGTCAGGAGAACACTGAAGCTTTCTTT

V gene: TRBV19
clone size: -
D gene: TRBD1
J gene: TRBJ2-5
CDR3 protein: CASREQGGRETQYF
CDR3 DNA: TGTGCCAGTAGGGAACAGGGGGGCCGAGAGACCCAGTACTTC

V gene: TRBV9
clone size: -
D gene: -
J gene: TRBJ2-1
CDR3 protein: CASSLSVERYNEQFF
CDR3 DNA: TGTGCCAGCAGCCTAAGCGTGGAGAGGTACAATGAGCAGTTCTTC

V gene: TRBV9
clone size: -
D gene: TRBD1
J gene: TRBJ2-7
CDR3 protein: CASSVTPTGAIYEQYF
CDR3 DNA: TGTGCCAGCAGCGTCACCCCGACAGGGGCTATATACGAGCAGTACTTC

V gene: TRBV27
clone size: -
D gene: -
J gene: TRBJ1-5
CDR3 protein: CASSLSMGGLRNQPQHF
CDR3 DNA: TGTGCCAGCAGTTTATCGATGGGGGGGTTACGCAATCAGCCCCAGCATTTT

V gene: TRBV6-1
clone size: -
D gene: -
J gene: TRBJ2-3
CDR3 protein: CASSGSTSGRDTQYF
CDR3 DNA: -

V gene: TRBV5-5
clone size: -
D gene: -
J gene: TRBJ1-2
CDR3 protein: CASSYSPGRLTGPGYTF
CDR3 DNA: TGTGCCAGCAGCTATTCTCCCGGGCGCCTAACGGGTCCTGGCTACACCTTC

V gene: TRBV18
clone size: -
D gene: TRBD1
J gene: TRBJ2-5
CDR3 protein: CASSPRQGSQETQYF
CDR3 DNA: TGTGCCAGCTCACCTCGACAGGGCTCCCAAGAGACCCAGTACTTC

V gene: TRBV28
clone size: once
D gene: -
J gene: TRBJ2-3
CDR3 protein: CASSLLGQSTDTQYF
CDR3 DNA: TGTGCCAGCAGTTTATTAGGACAGAGCACAGATACGCAGTATTTT

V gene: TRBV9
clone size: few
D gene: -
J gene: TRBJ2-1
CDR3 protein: CASSVVEELYNEQFF
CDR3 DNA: TGTGCCAGCAGCGTAGTCGAGGAACTCTACAATGAGCAGTTCTTC

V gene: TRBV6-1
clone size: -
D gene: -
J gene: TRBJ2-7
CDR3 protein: CASSTGRGLYEQYF
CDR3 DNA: TGTGCCAGCAGCACTGGTCGGGGTCTTTACGAGCAGTACTTC

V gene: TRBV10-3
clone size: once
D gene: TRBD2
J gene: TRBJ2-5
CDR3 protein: CAISESGGPQETQYF
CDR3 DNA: TGTGCCATCAGTGAGAGCGGGGGTCCTCAAGAGACCCAGTACTTC

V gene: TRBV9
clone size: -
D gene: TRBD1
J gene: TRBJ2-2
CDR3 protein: CASSGTGGTGELFF
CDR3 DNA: TGTGCCAGCAGCGGCACAGGGGGAACCGGGGAGCTGTTTTTT

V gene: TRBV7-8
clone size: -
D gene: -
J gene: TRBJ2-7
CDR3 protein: CASSTGHRAHEQYF
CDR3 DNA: TGTGCCAGCAGCACGGGACATCGGGCACACGAGCAGTACTTC

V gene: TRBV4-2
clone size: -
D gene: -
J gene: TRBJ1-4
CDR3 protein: CASSFRVRTATNEKLFF
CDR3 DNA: TGTGCCAGCAGCTTCCGAGTTAGGACGGCAACTAATGAAAAACTGTTTTTT